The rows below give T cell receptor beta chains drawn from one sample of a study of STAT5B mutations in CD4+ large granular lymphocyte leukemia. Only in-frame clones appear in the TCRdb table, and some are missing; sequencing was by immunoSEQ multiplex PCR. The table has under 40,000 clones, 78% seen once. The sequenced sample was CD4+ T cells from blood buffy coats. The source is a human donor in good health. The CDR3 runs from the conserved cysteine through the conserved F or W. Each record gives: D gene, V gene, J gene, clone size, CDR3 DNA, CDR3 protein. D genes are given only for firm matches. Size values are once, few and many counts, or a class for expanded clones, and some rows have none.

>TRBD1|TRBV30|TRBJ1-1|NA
TGTGCCTGGAGTGTAAAACAGGGGATGGGGAACACTGAAGCTTTCTTT
CAWSVKQGMGNTEAFF
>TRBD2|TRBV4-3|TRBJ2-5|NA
TGCGCCAGCAGCCAAGATCGAGCGGGGGGTCAAGAGACCCAGTACTTC
CASSQDRAGGQETQYF
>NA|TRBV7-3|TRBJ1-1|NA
TGTGCCAGCAGCTTTCAGGGCTCGGGCACTGAAGCTTTCTTT
CASSFQGSGTEAFF
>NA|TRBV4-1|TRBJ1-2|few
TGCGCCAGCAGCCACCTAGGGGAATATGGCTACACCTTC
CASSHLGEYGYTF
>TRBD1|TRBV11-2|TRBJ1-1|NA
TGTGCCAGCAGCGCCACTGGACAGGCGACTGAAGCTTTCTTT
CASSATGQATEAFF
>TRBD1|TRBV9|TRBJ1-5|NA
TGTGCCAGCAGCCCAGAGGGTAGGGTCAGGGGGTCTCTGGAGCCCCAGCATTTT
CASSPEGRVRGSLEPQHF
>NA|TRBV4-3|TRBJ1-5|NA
TGCGCCAGCAGCCACCAGGCGGGGGGCAATCAGCCCCAGCATTTT
CASSHQAGGNQPQHF
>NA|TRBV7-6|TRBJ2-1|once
TGTGCCAGCAGCTTAGCGGGGGGAACCTACAATGAGCAGTTCTTC
CASSLAGGTYNEQFF
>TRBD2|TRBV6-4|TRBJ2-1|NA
TGTGCCAGCAGCGCACTAGCGGGAGTCTTCAATGAGCAGTTCTTC
CASSALAGVFNEQFF
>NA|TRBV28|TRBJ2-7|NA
TGTGCCAGCAGTACTCGACCTCAGTGGGGCTACGAGCAGTACTTC
CASSTRPQWGYEQYF
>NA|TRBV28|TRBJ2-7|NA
TGTGCCAGCAGTTTATACAGTCACGAGCAGTACTTC
CASSLYSHEQYF
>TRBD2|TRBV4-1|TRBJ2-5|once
TGCGCCAGCAGCTCCTCTGGACTAGCGGGGACCCAGTACTTC
CASSSSGLAGTQYF
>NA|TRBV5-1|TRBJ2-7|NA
TGCGCCAGCAGTTCGGACAGCTACGAGCAGTACTTC
CASSSDSYEQYF
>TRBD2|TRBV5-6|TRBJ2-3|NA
TGTGCCAGCAGCCCGCCTGGGACTAGTCTGGATACGCAGTATTTT
CASSPPGTSLDTQYF
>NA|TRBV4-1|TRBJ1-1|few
TGCGCCAGCAGTCTCCTCAGGATGAACACTGAAGCTTTCTTT
CASSLLRMNTEAFF
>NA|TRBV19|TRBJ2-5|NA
TGTGCCAGTAACGGGGGTAAGGGAAAGGAGACCCAGTACTTC
CASNGGKGKETQYF
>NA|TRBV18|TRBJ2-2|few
TGTGCCAGCTCACCAAGGGAGAACACCGGGGAGCTGTTTTTT
CASSPRENTGELFF
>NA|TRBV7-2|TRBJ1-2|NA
TGTGCCAGCAGCCGAGACCTCGGGGGGCGGGACTATGGCTACACCTTC
CASSRDLGGRDYGYTF
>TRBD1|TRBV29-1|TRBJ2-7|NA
TGCAGCGTTTTACAGGGGTCCGAGCAGTACTTC
CSVLQGSEQYF
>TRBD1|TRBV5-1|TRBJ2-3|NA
TGCGCCAGCAGCTTGGAGGACAGGGGAACAGATACGCAGTATTTT
CASSLEDRGTDTQYF
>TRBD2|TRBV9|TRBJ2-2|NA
TGTGCCAGCAGTAATAGCGGGGGGGCGAACACCGGGGAGCTGTTTTTT
CASSNSGGANTGELFF
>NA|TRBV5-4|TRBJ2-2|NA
TGTGCCAGCAGCTTGCGGGCAGGGGCGAACACCGGGGAGCTGTTTTTT
CASSLRAGANTGELFF
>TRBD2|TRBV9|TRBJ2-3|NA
TGTGCCAGCAGCGTAACCGGGGGGGCGACAGATACGCAGTATTTT
CASSVTGGATDTQYF
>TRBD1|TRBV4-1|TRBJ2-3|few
TGCGCCAGCAGCCAAGGACAGGGACGTTTTCCGAGCACAGATACGCAGTATTTT
CASSQGQGRFPSTDTQYF
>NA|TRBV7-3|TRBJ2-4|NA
TGTGCCAGCAGCTTAATGGGCGGGCTGGGAAACATTCAGTACTTC
CASSLMGGLGNIQYF
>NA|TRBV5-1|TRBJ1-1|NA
TGCGCCAGCTGCGAGGGGGTTGGGAACACTGAAGCTTTCTTT
CASCEGVGNTEAFF
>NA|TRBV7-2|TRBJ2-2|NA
TGTGCCAGCAATACGAGGGGCGGGGAGCTGTTTTTT
CASNTRGGELFF